A selection of T cell receptor beta chains follows, all from one sample in a study of cytomegalovirus exposure and HLA in healthy donors. This table comes from immunoSEQ multiplex PCR, and its TCRdb copy is limited to in-frame clones, with some not included. Among over 100,000 clones listed, approximately 94% were seen once. The material sequenced was PBMCs. These receptors all stem from a woman in her late teens or twenties in good health and CMV-seronegative. CDR3s include the opening cysteine and the closing phenylalanine or tryptophan. The order of the fields is CDR3 length, J gene, D gene, clone size, V gene, CDR3 DNA, CDR3 protein. The D gene is left open where the match is weak. The listing skips clone size in some rows; elsewhere it reads once, few, many or a size class.

13	TRBJ2-7	.	.	TRBV19	TGTGCCAGTAGTCCGGACAGCTCCTACGAGCAGTACTTC	CASSPDSSYEQYF
14	TRBJ2-2	TRBD2	.	TRBV9	TGTGCCAGCAACCTAGGACTAGTTGGCGGGGAGCTGTTTTTT	CASNLGLVGGELFF
15	TRBJ1-1	.	.	TRBV27	TGTGCCAGCAGTACGTCCGGGACTGCGAACACTGAAGCTTTCTTT	CASSTSGTANTEAFF
14	TRBJ2-7	.	.	TRBV12-5	TGTGCTAGTGGTCCGGACACACCAGCCTACGAGCAGTACTTC	CASGPDTPAYEQYF
12	TRBJ1-2	.	.	TRBV12-5	TGTGCTAGTGGTTTCGTAGAGGGTGGCTACACCTTC	CASGFVEGGYTF
20	TRBJ2-2	TRBD1	.	TRBV19	TGTGCCAGTAGTATAGATCGGGACAGGGTACTTCTTGGCAGCACCGGGGAGCTGTTTTTT	CASSIDRDRVLLGSTGELFF
17	TRBJ2-7	.	.	TRBV7-9	TGTGCCAGCAGCTTACCCGCCGGCCGCACTAGCTCCTACGAGCAGTACTTC	CASSLPAGRTSSYEQYF
16	TRBJ1-6	TRBD1	.	TRBV9	TGTGCCAGCAGCGTAGAAGACAGGGTCCCAACGGGGCCCCTCCACTTT	CASSVEDRVPTGPLHF
15	TRBJ2-2	TRBD1	.	TRBV5-6	TGTGCCAGCAGCCTCGGGACAGGGAACACCGGGGAGCTGTTTTTT	CASSLGTGNTGELFF
12	TRBJ1-2	.	.	TRBV6-1	TGTGCCAGCAGACTCGGAGGGCATGGCTACACCTTC	CASRLGGHGYTF
15	TRBJ1-1	TRBD1	.	TRBV6-6	TGTGCCAGCCGGGGGATAGGGGGCGAGGACACTGAAGCTTTCTTT	CASRGIGGEDTEAFF
13	TRBJ1-1	.	.	TRBV27	TGTGCCAGCAGTTTCTTCGGCTACAGTGAAGCTTTCTTT	CASSFFGYSEAFF
16	TRBJ1-1	.	.	TRBV5-6	TGTGCCAGCAGCGGGGATGTAGACGGGGGGAGCACTGAAGCTTTCTTT	CASSGDVDGGSTEAFF
14	TRBJ1-6	.	.	TRBV7-9	TGTGCCAGCAGCTTTACAGGGTTAGGCTCACCCCTCCACTTT	CASSFTGLGSPLHF
13	TRBJ1-3	.	.	TRBV7-8	TGTGCCAGCAGCACGGGGTCTGGAAACACCATATATTTT	CASSTGSGNTIYF
17	TRBJ2-3	.	.	TRBV9	TGTGCCAGCAGCGTAGACGTATCTCGCGGGGACACAGATACGCAGTATTTT	CASSVDVSRGDTDTQYF
13	TRBJ1-5	.	.	TRBV9	TGTGCCAGCAGCGGGGACATCAATCAGCCCCAGCATTTT	CASSGDINQPQHF
11	TRBJ1-2	.	.	TRBV9	TGTGCCAGCAGCGAGGGGAATGGCTACACCTTC	CASSEGNGYTF
14	TRBJ1-4	.	.	TRBV18	TGTGCCAGCTCCAAAGGACCGGGGAATGAAAAACTGTTTTTT	CASSKGPGNEKLFF
16	TRBJ2-7	.	.	TRBV7-2	TGTGCCAGCAGCCCCCTTGGCCCCAGGGCCTCCTACGAGCAGTACTTC	CASSPLGPRASYEQYF
14	TRBJ2-5	.	.	TRBV6-5	TGTGCCAGCAGTTACGTCGGGATTCAAGAGACCCAGTACTTC	CASSYVGIQETQYF
18	TRBJ2-1	TRBD2	.	TRBV11-3	TGTGCCAGCAGCTTAGAGGGAGGGGTAGGGTCGGACTACAATGAGCAGTTCTTC	CASSLEGGVGSDYNEQFF
15	TRBJ2-1	TRBD2	once	TRBV6-1	TGTGCCAGCAGAAAAAGCGGGGGGACTTACAATGAGCAGTTCTTC	CASRKSGGTYNEQFF
14	TRBJ1-1	.	.	TRBV18	TGTGCCAGCTCACCCCAGAATTCGAACACTGAAGCTTTCTTT	CASSPQNSNTEAFF
15	TRBJ2-1	TRBD2	.	TRBV2	TGTGCCAGCAGTAAACGGGGGGATTCCTACAATGAGCAGTTCTTC	CASSKRGDSYNEQFF
15	TRBJ2-2	.	.	TRBV18	TGTGCCAGCTCACCTCGGTTCGCGAACACCGGGGAGCTGTTTTTT	CASSPRFANTGELFF
18	TRBJ2-3	TRBD2	once	TRBV6-4	TGTGCCAGCAGTCCCAGGAGGCTAGCGGGGGGCCGCGCAGATACGCAGTATTTT	CASSPRRLAGGRADTQYF
13	TRBJ1-1	.	.	TRBV4-2	TGTGCCAGCAGCCCGAGTTGGAACACTGAAGCTTTCTTT	CASSPSWNTEAFF
15	TRBJ2-2	.	.	TRBV4-1	TGCGCCAGCAGCCAACCCACAGATGGCACCGGGGAGCTGTTTTTT	CASSQPTDGTGELFF
15	TRBJ1-1	TRBD1	.	TRBV7-6	TGTGCCAGCTGTCCCGGGACAGGGGGAGGCACTGAAGCTTTCTTT	CASCPGTGGGTEAFF
15	TRBJ1-1	TRBD1	once	TRBV5-1	TGCGCCAGCAGCAAAGGACAGGGAGGTAACACTGAAGCTTTCTTT	CASSKGQGGNTEAFF
13	TRBJ2-1	TRBD2	.	TRBV6-4	TGTGCCTCCCGACTAGCGGGTTACAATGAGCAGTTCTTC	CASRLAGYNEQFF
14	TRBJ1-6	.	.	TRBV7-8	TGTGCCAGCAGCTTAGCGGGCAGAAATTCACCCCTCCACTTT	CASSLAGRNSPLHF
15	TRBJ2-7	TRBD1	.	TRBV2	TGTGCCAGCCAGCCCTTGCCGGGACAGGGGGCAATTCAGTACTTC	CASQPLPGQGAIQYF
16	TRBJ1-1	TRBD1	.	TRBV5-1	TGCGCCAGCAGCCCGCAGCCGGACAGGGTTGACACTGAAGCTTTCTTT	CASSPQPDRVDTEAFF
13	TRBJ1-2	.	.	TRBV9	TGTGCCAGCAGCGAGACAGAGCATCGTGGCTACACCTTC	CASSETEHRGYTF
14	TRBJ2-7	.	.	TRBV2	TGTGCCAGCAGGGAGCAGAGGGGGGGCTACGAGCAGTACTTC	CASREQRGGYEQYF
10	TRBJ2-7	.	.	TRBV6-1	TGTGCCAGCAGTGAACAGGAGCAGTACTTC	CASSEQEQYF
16	TRBJ1-5	TRBD1	.	TRBV7-8	TGTGCCAGCAGCTTAGGAGCGGGACAGGGGGTCCAGCCCCAGCATTTT	CASSLGAGQGVQPQHF
13	TRBJ2-7	TRBD2	.	TRBV19	TGTGCCAGTACGCTAGCGGGAGTAAGCGAGCAGTACTTC	CASTLAGVSEQYF
16	TRBJ1-3	.	.	TRBV7-9	TGTGCCAGCAGCCTTCGAACAGGGAACAGTATAAACACCATATATTTT	CASSLRTGNSINTIYF
12	TRBJ2-7	.	few	TRBV9	TGTGCCAGCAGCACGAACAGCTACGAGCAGTACTTC	CASSTNSYEQYF
12	TRBJ1-2	.	.	TRBV6-6	TGTGCCAGCAGTACTACAGGGTATGGCTACACCTTC	CASSTTGYGYTF
15	TRBJ2-7	TRBD2	.	TRBV5-1	TGCGCCAGCAGCTTGGAGGGTAGCGGGGGCTACGAGCAGTACTTC	CASSLEGSGGYEQYF
16	TRBJ2-7	.	.	TRBV19	TGTGCCAGCCCTAAGGGCATTATGGACAGCGCCTACGAGCAGTACTTC	CASPKGIMDSAYEQYF
16	TRBJ1-1	TRBD1	.	TRBV11-2	TGTGCCAGCAGCTTAGCTCGGACAGGGTTGGACACTGAAGCTTTCTTT	CASSLARTGLDTEAFF
14	TRBJ1-3	TRBD1	.	TRBV5-6	TGTGCCAGCAGCTCGACAGGGTGGGGAAACACCATATATTTT	CASSSTGWGNTIYF
14	TRBJ2-7	TRBD1	.	TRBV5-1	TGCGCCAGCAGCTTACAGGGGTCATCCTACGAGCAGTACTTC	CASSLQGSSYEQYF
13	TRBJ2-7	TRBD2	.	TRBV11-1	TGTGCCAGCAGCGCCGGACTAGCTAGCGAGCAGTACTTC	CASSAGLASEQYF
13	TRBJ1-2	.	.	TRBV6-4	TGTGCCAGCAGTGACAACAACCCTCCTGGCTACACCTTC	CASSDNNPPGYTF
16	TRBJ2-1	TRBD2	.	TRBV25-1	TGTGCCAGCGGACTAAGGCGGGAGAGCACCTATAATGAGCAGTTCTTC	CASGLRRESTYNEQFF
14	TRBJ2-3	.	.	TRBV5-6	TGTGCCAGTATCCTTACGGGAGAACCAGATACGCAGTATTTT	CASILTGEPDTQYF
16	TRBJ1-6	.	.	TRBV4-1	TGCGCCAGCAGCCATGAAACAGGGATGGGTAATTCACCCCTCCACTTT	CASSHETGMGNSPLHF
13	TRBJ2-7	.	.	TRBV27	TGTGCCAGCAGTTTGGCAGGGGAGCGGGAGCAGTACTTC	CASSLAGEREQYF
13	TRBJ2-7	TRBD2	.	TRBV6-5	TGTGCCACGCTTGAGGGGAGGGAGAGGGAGCAGTACTTC	CATLEGREREQYF